Listed below are T cell receptor beta chains from one sample, sequenced in a study of blood T cells in healthy people across ages. TCRdb reanalysed the 5' RACE reads using MiXCR and keeps one entry per CDR3 protein. The repertoire has around 780,000 distinct CDR3 sequences, roughly three fifths of them found once; the top ten carry 20% to 30%. Material: blood. Every receptor here comes from a middle-aged man in good health. Each CDR3 is given with its conserved first and last residue. Each record gives: D gene, V gene, J gene, clone size, CDR3 length, CDR3 protein, CDR3 DNA. The D gene is left open where the match is weak. Not all rows give a size; the values are once, few, many and, for expanded clones, a class.

NA	TRBV7-2	TRBJ2-2	NA	12	CASSSDTGELFF	TGTGCCAGCAGCTCTGACACCGGGGAGCTGTTTTTT
NA	TRBV27	TRBJ2-1	once	12	CASSLYRDEQFF	TGTGCCAGCAGTTTATACAGGGATGAGCAGTTCTTC
NA	TRBV5-6	TRBJ2-2	few	16	CASSLGTQVRTGELFF	TGTGCCAGCAGCTTGGGGACACAGGTCAGGACCGGGGAGCTGTTTTTT
NA	TRBV5-1	TRBJ2-6	NA	14	CASSPERGDRDLTF	TGCGCCAGCAGCCCCGAACGAGGGGACCGAGACCTGACTTTC
TRBD2	TRBV28	TRBJ2-5	few	18	CASTMGSASGASWETQYF	TGTGCCAGCACCATGGGGTCGGCTAGCGGAGCCTCTTGGGAGACCCAGTACTTC
NA	TRBV10-3	TRBJ2-2	NA	13	CAISALGTGELFF	TGTGCCATCAGTGCGCTGGGTACCGGGGAGCTGTTTTTT
TRBD2	TRBV6-2/TRBV6-3	TRBJ2-7	NA	14	CASSYALAGAEQYF	TGTGCCAGCAGTTACGCCCTAGCGGGAGCCGAGCAGTACTTC
TRBD2	TRBV5-1	TRBJ2-3	NA	16	CASSLVASGGSDTQYF	TGCGCCAGCAGCTTGGTCGCTAGCGGGGGCTCAGATACGCAGTATTTT
TRBD2	TRBV4-3	TRBJ2-1	few	15	CASSQVAGVNNEQFF	TGCGCCAGCAGCCAGGTGGCGGGGGTCAACAATGAGCAGTTCTTC
NA	TRBV4-2	TRBJ2-3	many	15	CASSPTRGNMGTQYF	TGTGCCAGCAGCCCGACGAGGGGCAATATGGGCACGCAGTATTTT
NA	TRBV6-5	TRBJ2-5	NA	14	CASSYSGGSETQYF	TGTGCCAGCAGTTACTCTGGGGGGTCGGAGACCCAGTACTTC
NA	TRBV30	TRBJ2-5	NA	12	CAWRQSSETQYF	TGTGCCTGGAGGCAAAGTTCGGAGACCCAGTACTTC
NA	TRBV27	TRBJ2-1	NA	14	CASSLDHPYNEQFF	TGTGCCAGCAGTTTAGACCATCCCTACAATGAGCAGTTCTTC
NA	TRBV12-3/TRBV12-4	TRBJ2-4	few	13	CASSLGAKNIQYF	TGTGCCAGCAGTTTGGGAGCCAAAAACATTCAGTACTTC
NA	TRBV9	TRBJ1-1	NA	14	CASSVEPGYTEAFF	TGTGCCAGCAGCGTAGAGCCGGGGTACACTGAAGCTTTCTTT
NA	TRBV29-1	TRBJ2-7	few	14	CSAQTLGSSYEQYF	TGCAGCGCTCAGACATTGGGTTCCTCCTACGAGCAGTACTTC
NA	TRBV29-1	TRBJ2-5	NA	12	CSTRDGQETQYF	TGCAGCACCAGGGACGGCCAAGAGACCCAGTACTTC
NA	TRBV7-3	TRBJ2-2	NA	16	CASSLMVGGPTGELFF	TGTGCCAGCAGCTTAATGGTTGGGGGGCCAACCGGGGAGCTGTTTTTT
NA	TRBV11-1	TRBJ2-6	NA	16	CACSLFGGSGANVLTF	TGTGCCTGCAGCTTATTTGGGGGCTCTGGGGCCAACGTCCTGACTTTC
NA	TRBV6-5	TRBJ2-1	few	12	CASRTTGHEQFF	TGTGCCAGCAGAACAACAGGGCATGAGCAGTTCTTC
TRBD1	TRBV7-9	TRBJ2-1	NA	14	CASSYRDRVNEQFF	TGTGCCAGCAGCTACCGGGACAGGGTTAATGAGCAGTTCTTC
TRBD1	TRBV24-1	TRBJ2-7	NA	12	CAAGTGAYEQYF	TGTGCCGCCGGGACAGGGGCCTACGAGCAGTACTTC
NA	TRBV28	TRBJ2-1	NA	13	CASSPPATNEQFF	TGTGCCAGCAGTCCCCCTGCAACCAATGAGCAGTTCTTC
TRBD1	TRBV9	TRBJ2-3	few	16	CASSGSPGQGMDTQYF	TGTGCCAGCAGCGGATCTCCGGGACAGGGGATGGACACGCAGTATTTT
NA	TRBV9	TRBJ2-2	NA	14	CASSVSSNTGELFF	TGTGCCAGCAGCGTATCTTCGAACACCGGGGAGCTGTTTTTT
NA	TRBV28	TRBJ2-5	NA	16	CASSLSGVAAQETQYF	TGTGCCAGCAGTTTATCCGGGGTAGCGGCTCAAGAGACCCAGTACTTC
NA	TRBV28	TRBJ2-1	NA	15	CASILGTVGVNEQFF	TGTGCCAGCATCTTAGGGACGGTGGGTGTGAATGAGCAGTTCTTC
NA	TRBV6-6	TRBJ2-7	NA	14	CASSYSREENEQYF	TGTGCCAGCAGTTACTCCAGGGAAGAAAACGAGCAGTACTTC
NA	TRBV5-1	TRBJ1-5	NA	14	CASSLVGPDQPQHF	TGCGCCAGCAGCTTGGTTGGTCCGGATCAGCCCCAGCATTTT
TRBD1	TRBV28	TRBJ1-5	NA	17	CASSSPGQQDSNQPQHF	TGTGCCAGCAGTTCCCCGGGACAGCAAGATAGCAATCAGCCCCAGCATTTT
NA	TRBV29-1	TRBJ2-7	few	12	CSVVLPGYEQYF	TGCAGCGTTGTTTTACCAGGCTACGAGCAGTACTTC
TRBD2	TRBV20-1	TRBJ2-7	NA	16	CSARDLLAGGPYEQYF	TGCAGTGCTAGAGACCTACTAGCGGGAGGGCCCTACGAGCAGTACTTC
TRBD1	TRBV7-2	TRBJ2-7	NA	15	CASSFNTGQGYEQYF	TGTGCCAGCAGCTTTAATACGGGACAGGGCTACGAGCAGTACTTC
TRBD2	TRBV28	TRBJ2-5	NA	13	CASITPSGGTQYF	TGTGCCAGCATTACCCCGTCGGGAGGGACCCAGTACTTC
NA	TRBV4-2	TRBJ1-2	few	16	CASSQTSDGANYGYTF	TGTGCCAGCAGCCAGACTTCGGACGGAGCTAACTATGGCTACACCTTC
NA	TRBV6-6	TRBJ2-3	NA	14	CASREGQSLDTQYF	TGTGCCAGCAGGGAGGGACAGAGCCTAGATACGCAGTATTTT
NA	TRBV9	TRBJ2-3	NA	16	CASSVLSSAITDTQYF	TGTGCCAGCAGCGTTTTGTCTAGCGCAATCACAGATACGCAGTATTTT
NA	TRBV25-1	TRBJ2-2	few	15	CASSEAGEWTGELFF	TGTGCCAGCAGTGAGGCTGGGGAGTGGACCGGGGAGCTGTTTTTT
NA	TRBV12-3/TRBV12-4	TRBJ2-7	NA	16	CASRDPGLEYSYEQYF	TGTGCCAGCAGGGACCCGGGACTCGAGTATTCCTACGAGCAGTACTTC
NA	TRBV29-1	TRBJ2-6	NA	13	CSVAAGGANVLTF	TGCAGCGTAGCGGCCGGTGGGGCCAACGTCCTGACTTTC
NA	TRBV4-1	TRBJ2-7	few	17	CASSQASIPISSYEQYF	TGCGCCAGCAGCCAAGCCTCGATCCCAATAAGCTCCTACGAGCAGTACTTC
TRBD1	TRBV4-1	TRBJ2-1	once	17	CASSHEWGTGLYNEQFF	TGCGCCAGCAGCCACGAATGGGGGACAGGGTTGTACAATGAGCAGTTCTTC
TRBD2	TRBV4-3	TRBJ2-3	NA	18	CASSQDPTSGTSTDTQYF	TGCGCCAGCAGCCAAGACCCGACTAGCGGGACAAGCACAGATACGCAGTATTTT
TRBD2	TRBV7-8	TRBJ2-3	NA	18	CASSPKPGLAGGTDTQYF	TGTGCCAGCAGCCCTAAACCGGGACTAGCGGGAGGAACAGATACGCAGTATTTT
NA	TRBV6-1	TRBJ2-5	few	14	CASSAPEGWETQYF	TGTGCCAGCAGTGCACCCGAGGGGTGGGAGACCCAGTACTTC